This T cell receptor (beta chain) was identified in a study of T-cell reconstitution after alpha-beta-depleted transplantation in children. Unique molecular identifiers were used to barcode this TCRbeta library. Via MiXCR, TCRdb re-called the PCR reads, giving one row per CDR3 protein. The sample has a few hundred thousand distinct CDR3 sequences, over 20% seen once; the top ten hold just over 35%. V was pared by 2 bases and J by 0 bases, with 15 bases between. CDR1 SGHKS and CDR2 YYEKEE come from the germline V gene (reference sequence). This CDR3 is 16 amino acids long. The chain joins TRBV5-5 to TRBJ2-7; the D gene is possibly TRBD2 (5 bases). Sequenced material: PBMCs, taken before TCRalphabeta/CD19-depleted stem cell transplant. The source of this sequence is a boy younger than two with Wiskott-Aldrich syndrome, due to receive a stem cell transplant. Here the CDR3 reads CASSFTRRASSYEQYF. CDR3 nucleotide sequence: TGTGCCAGCAGCTTTACCAGGCGGGCCTCCTCCTACGAGCAGTACTTC.